Below, 2 T cell receptor beta chains from the same sample are listed, as sequenced in a study of shared clonotypes between healthy human individuals. TCRdb's table, derived via immunoSEQ multiplex PCR, lists solely in-frame clones and lacks some. The sample has more than 400,000 clones; 78% are singletons. Material for sequencing was PBMCs. Receptor source: a woman aged 40 to 50 in good health. Some clones in this sample may be carry-over from other donors' samples.

A remark on this clone: This CDR3 is also generated by other DNA sequences in the sample. The chain combines TRBV7-9 with TRBJ2-1; D is possibly TRBD2 (5 bases). Per the germline V gene, CDR1 is SEHNR and CDR2 is FQNEAQ (reference sequence). This CDR3 has 12 amino acids. The ends were cut back, 2 bases at V and 7 bases at J, with 6 bases in the middle. In DNA form, the CDR3 reads TGTGCCAGCAGCTTATCGGGAAATGAGCAGTTCTTC. Amino acid sequence: CASSLSGNEQFF.

This clone is a singleton in its sample. This chain's CDR3 is CASSESVGTGGYSNQPQHF. CDR3 in DNA: TGCGCCAGCAGTGAGTCGGTGGGGACAGGGGGATATAGCAATCAGCCCCAGCATTTT. The J gene is TRBJ1-5, the V gene TRBV10-2; 11 bases align to TRBD1. The CDR3 runs to 19 residues. The germline V gene has CDR1 WSHSY and CDR2 SAAADI. Trimming at V came to 0 bases and at J to 0 bases, leaving 7 bases not matched to a gene.